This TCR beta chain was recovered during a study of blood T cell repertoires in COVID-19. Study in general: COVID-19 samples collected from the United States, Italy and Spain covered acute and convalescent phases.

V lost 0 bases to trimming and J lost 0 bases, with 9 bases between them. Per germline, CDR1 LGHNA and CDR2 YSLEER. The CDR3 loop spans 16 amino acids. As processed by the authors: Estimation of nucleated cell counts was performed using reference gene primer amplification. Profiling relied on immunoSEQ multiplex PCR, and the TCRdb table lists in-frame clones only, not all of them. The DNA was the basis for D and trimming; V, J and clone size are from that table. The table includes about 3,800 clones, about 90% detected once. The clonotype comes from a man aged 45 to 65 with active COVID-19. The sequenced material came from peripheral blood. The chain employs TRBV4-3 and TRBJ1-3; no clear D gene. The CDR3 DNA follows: TGCGCCAGCAGCCAAGAGGTCCCGGGCTCTGGAAACACCATATATTTT. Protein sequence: CASSQEVPGSGNTIYF.